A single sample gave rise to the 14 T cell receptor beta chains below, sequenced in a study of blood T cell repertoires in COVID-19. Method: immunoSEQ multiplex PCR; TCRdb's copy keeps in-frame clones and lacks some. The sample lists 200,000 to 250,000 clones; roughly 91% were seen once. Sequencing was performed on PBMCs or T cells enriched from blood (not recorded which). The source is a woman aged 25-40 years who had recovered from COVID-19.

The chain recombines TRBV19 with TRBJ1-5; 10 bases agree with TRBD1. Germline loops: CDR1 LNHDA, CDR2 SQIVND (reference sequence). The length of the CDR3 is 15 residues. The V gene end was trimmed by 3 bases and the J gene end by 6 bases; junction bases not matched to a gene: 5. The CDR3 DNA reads TGTGCCAGTAGTATGACAGGGGGCGCGAGTCAGCCCCAGCATTTT. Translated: CASSMTGGASQPQHF.

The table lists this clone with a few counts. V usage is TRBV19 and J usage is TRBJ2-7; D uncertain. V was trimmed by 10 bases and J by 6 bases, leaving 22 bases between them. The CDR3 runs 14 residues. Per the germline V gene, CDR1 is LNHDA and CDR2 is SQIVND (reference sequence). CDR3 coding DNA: TGTGCCACCCGAGTCGGTCGGTCGTCTCGCGAGCAGTACTTC. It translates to CATRVGRSSREQYF.

CDR3: CASSGQAWTF. The CDR3 nucleotides are TGTGCCAGCAGCGGACAGGCTTGGACCTTC. This chain joins TRBV28 and TRBJ1-2, with TRBD1 identical over 7 bases. Looked up from germline, CDR1 is MDHEN and CDR2 is SYDVKM. The CDR3 extends over 10 amino acids. Trimming removed 6 bases from V and 14 bases from J; junction bases left unmatched: 6.

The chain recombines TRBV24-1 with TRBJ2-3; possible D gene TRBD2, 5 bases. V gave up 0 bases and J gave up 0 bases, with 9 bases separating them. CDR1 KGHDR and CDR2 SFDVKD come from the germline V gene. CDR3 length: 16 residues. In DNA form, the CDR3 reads TGTGCCACCAGTGATTTGCTTGGACTTAGCACAGATACGCAGTATTTT. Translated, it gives CATSDLLGLSTDTQYF.

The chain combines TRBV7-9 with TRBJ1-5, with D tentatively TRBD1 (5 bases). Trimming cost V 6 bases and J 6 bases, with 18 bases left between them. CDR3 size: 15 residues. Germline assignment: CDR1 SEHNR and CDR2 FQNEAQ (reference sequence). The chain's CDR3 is CASSPGLSGGQPQHF. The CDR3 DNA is TGTGCCAGCAGTCCGGGGCTCTCCGGGGGTCAGCCCCAGCATTTT.

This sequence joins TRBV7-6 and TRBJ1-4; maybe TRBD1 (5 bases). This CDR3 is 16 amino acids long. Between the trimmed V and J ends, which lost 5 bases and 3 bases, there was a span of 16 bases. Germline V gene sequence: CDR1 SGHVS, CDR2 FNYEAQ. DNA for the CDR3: TGTGCCAGCAGCCACTCGCAGGGACTCGCTAATGAAAAACTGTTTTTT. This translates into CASSHSQGLANEKLFF.

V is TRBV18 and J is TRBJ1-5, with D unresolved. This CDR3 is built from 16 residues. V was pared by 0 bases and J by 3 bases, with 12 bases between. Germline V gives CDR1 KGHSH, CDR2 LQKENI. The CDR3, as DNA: TGTGCCAGCTCACCACCAGGGAGGCGGGTCAATCAGCCCCAGCATTTT. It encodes CASSPPGRRVNQPQHF.

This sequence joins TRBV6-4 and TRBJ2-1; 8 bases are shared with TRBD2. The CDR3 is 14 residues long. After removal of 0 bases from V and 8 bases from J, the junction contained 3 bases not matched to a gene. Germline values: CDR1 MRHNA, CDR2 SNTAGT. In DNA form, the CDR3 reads TGTGCCAGCAGTGACTCGCGACTAGCGCATGAGCAGTTCTTC. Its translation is CASSDSRLAHEQFF.

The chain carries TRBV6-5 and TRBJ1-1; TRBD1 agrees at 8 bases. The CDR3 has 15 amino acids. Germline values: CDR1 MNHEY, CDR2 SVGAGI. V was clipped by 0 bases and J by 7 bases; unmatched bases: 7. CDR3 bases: TGTGCCAGCAGTTACTCAGGGACAGGAAAGTATGAAGCTTTCTTT. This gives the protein CASSYSGTGKYEAFF.

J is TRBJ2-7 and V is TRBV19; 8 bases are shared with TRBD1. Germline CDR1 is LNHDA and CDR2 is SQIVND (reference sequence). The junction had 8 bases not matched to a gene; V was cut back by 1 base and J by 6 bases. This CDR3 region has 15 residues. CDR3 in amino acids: CASSIGAQGAGEQYF. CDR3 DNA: TGTGCCAGTAGTATAGGGGCGCAGGGGGCCGGCGAGCAGTACTTC.

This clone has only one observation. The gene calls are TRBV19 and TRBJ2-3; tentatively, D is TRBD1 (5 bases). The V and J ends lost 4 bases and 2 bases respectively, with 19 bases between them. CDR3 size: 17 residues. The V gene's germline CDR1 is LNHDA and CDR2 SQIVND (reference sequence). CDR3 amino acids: CASSTRRGRTFTDTQYF. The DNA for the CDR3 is TGTGCCAGTAGTACGAGAAGGGGCCGAACTTTCACAGATACGCAGTATTTT.

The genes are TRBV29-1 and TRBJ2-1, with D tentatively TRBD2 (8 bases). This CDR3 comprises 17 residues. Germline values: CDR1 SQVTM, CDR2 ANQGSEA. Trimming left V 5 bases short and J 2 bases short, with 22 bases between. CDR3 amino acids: CSVPGQLAGPTYNEQFF. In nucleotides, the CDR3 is TGCAGCGTTCCGGGACAGTTAGCGGGGCCTACCTACAATGAGCAGTTCTTC.

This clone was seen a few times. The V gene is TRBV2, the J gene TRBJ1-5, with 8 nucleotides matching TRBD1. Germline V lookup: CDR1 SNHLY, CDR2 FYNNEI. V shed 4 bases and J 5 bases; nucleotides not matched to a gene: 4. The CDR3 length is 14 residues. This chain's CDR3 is CASSAGQGYQPQHF. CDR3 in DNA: TGTGCCAGCAGTGCCGGACAGGGATATCAGCCCCAGCATTTT.

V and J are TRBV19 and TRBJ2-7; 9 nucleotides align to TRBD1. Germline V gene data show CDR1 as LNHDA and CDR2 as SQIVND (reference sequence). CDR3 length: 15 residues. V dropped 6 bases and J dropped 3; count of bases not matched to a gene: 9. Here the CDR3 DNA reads TGTGCCAGTAGCAGGGGGACAGGGATAATCTACGAGCAGTACTTC. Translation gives CASSRGTGIIYEQYF.